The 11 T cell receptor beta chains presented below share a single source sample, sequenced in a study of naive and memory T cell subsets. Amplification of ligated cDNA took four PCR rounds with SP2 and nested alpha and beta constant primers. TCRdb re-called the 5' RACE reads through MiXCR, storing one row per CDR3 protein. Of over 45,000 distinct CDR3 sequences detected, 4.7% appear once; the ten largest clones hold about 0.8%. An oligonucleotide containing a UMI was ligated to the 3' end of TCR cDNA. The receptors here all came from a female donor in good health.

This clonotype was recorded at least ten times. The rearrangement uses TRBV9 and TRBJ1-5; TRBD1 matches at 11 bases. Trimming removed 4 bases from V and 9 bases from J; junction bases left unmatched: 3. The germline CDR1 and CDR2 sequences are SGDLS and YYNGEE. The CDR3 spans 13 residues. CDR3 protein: CASSLGQGVPQHF. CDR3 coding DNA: TGTGCCAGCAGCTTGGGACAGGGGGTGCCCCAGCATTTT.

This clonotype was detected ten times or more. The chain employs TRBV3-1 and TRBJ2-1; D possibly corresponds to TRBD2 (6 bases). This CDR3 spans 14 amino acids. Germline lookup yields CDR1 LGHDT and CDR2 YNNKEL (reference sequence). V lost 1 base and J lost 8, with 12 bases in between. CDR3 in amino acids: CASSQVAGSHEQFF. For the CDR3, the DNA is TGTGCCAGCAGCCAAGTCGCCGGGAGCCATGAGCAGTTCTTC.

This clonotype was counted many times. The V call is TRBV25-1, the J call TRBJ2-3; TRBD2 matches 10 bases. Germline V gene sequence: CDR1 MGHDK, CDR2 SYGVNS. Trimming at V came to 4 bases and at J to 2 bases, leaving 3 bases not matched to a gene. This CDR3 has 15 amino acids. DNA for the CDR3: TGTGCCAGCAGTGGAAGCGGGAGGGCCACAGATACGCAGTATTTT. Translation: CASSGSGRATDTQYF.

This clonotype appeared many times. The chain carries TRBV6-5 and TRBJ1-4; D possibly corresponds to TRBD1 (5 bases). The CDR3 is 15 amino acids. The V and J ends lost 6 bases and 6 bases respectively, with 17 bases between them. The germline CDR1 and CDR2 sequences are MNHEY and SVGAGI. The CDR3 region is CASSRTGRADEKLFF. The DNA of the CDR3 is TGTGCCAGCAGCCGTACGGGCAGGGCGGATGAAAAACTGTTTTTT.

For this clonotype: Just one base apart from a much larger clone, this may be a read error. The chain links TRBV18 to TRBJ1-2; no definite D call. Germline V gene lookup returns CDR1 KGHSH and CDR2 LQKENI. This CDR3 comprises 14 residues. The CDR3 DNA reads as TGTGCCAGCTCACCACGAGGGCCCGATTATGGCGACACCTTC. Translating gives CASSPRGPDYGDTF.

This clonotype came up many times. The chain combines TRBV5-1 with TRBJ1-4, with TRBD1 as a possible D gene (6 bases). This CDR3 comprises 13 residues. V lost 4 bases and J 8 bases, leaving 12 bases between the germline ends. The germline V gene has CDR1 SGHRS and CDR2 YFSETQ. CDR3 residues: CASSGAGEEKLFF. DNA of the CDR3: TGCGCCAGCAGCGGGGCAGGGGAAGAAAAACTGTTTTTT. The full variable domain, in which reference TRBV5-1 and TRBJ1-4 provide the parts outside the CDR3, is KAGVTQTPRYLIKTRGQQVTLSCSPISGHRSVSWYQQTPGQGLQFLFEYFSETQRNKGNFPGRFSGRQFSNSRSEMNVSTLELGDSALYLCASSGAGEEKLFFGSGTQLSVL.

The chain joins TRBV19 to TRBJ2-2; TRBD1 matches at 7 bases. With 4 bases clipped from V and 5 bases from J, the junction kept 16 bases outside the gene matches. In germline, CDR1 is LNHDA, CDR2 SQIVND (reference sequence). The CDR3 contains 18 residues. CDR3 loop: CASSTIGRGLHLTGELFF. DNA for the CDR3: TGTGCCAGTAGTACTATTGGAAGGGGGCTCCATCTTACCGGGGAGCTGTTTTTT.

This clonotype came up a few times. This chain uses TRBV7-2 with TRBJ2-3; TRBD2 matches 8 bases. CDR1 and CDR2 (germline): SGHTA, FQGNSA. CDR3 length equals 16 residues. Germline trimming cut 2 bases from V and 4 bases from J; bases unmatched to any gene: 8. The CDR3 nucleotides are TGTGCCAGCAGCTTACTGGCGGGAGGAGGCGCAGATACGCAGTATTTT. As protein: CASSLLAGGGADTQYF.

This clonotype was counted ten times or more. The DNA of the CDR3 is TGCGCCAGCAGCTTCACAGGGCACAGCACAGATACGCAGTATTTT. Protein product: CASSFTGHSTDTQYF. J is TRBJ2-3 and V is TRBV5-1; perhaps TRBD1 as D (6 bases). The CDR3 contains 15 residues. The V gene lost 2 bases and the J gene lost 0 bases, with 10 bases spanning the gap. CDR1 is SGHRS, CDR2 YFSETQ, per germline.

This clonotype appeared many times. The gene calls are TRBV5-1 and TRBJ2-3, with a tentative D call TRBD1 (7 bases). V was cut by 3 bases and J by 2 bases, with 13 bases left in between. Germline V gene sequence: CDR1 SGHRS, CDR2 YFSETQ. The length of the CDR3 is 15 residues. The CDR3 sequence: CASSSYRGLTDTQYF. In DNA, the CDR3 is TGCGCCAGCAGCTCCTACAGGGGACTCACAGATACGCAGTATTTT.

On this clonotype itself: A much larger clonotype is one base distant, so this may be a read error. Here the CDR3 DNA reads TGTGTCAGCAGCCCAGAGGGCAGCTACGAGCAGTACTTC. Amino acid sequence: CVSSPEGSYEQYF. This chain links TRBV7-2 with TRBJ2-7, with D perhaps TRBD2 (5 bases). There are 13 residues in the CDR3. Germline CDR1 and CDR2: SGHTA and FQGNSA.